This note documents a single TCR beta chain sequence. Looked up from germline, CDR1 is LNHDA and CDR2 is SQIVND (reference sequence). The CDR3 has 16 residues. The J segment lost 6 bases and the V segment lost 2 bases, leaving 7 bases of the junction unmatched. This sample was taken from a study of blood T cell repertoires in COVID-19. Study overall: Both acute and convalescent COVID-19 samples were obtained from the United States, Italy and Spain. The cDNA or gDNA used as material had been derived from T cells, B-cell-depleted T cells, or PBMCs.

Cohort placement rested on clinical history that participants reported themselves. Generated by immunoSEQ multiplex PCR, the TCRdb table keeps only in-frame clones and is missing some. The sample consists of about 190,000 clones, more than 65% of them appearing once. The receptor's source is a woman aged 50 to 60 with acute COVID-19. The gene calls are TRBV19 and TRBJ2-2; 9 bases line up with TRBD1. The sample comprised PBMCs or T cells enriched from blood (not recorded which). The CDR3 loop reads CASSIKGQGGPGELFF. DNA of the CDR3: TGTGCCAGTAGTATAAAGGGACAGGGAGGGCCCGGGGAGCTGTTTTTT.